Following are 8 T cell receptor beta chains from one sample sequenced in a study of cytomegalovirus exposure and HLA in healthy donors. PCR was performed using 60 Vbeta and 13 Jbeta primers. The data were produced by immunoSEQ multiplex PCR, yet TCRdb's version contains in-frame clones alone and is incomplete. The sample carries 85,000 to 100,000 clones, roughly three fifths recorded once. Material: PBMCs. These receptors were collected from a man aged 55-75 years in good health and CMV-seronegative.

V usage is TRBV5-8 and J usage is TRBJ1-1, with 11 bases matching TRBD1. Germline assignment: CDR1 SGHTS and CDR2 YDEGEE. With V trimmed by 4 bases and J by 1 base, 6 bases remained unmatched. The CDR3 has 16 residues. CDR3 sequence: CASSEGQGVGNTEAFF. CDR3 nucleotides: TGTGCCAGCAGCGAGGGACAGGGGGTCGGGAACACTGAAGCTTTCTTT.

The CDR3, as DNA: TGCGCCAGCAGCTTTGCCGGACAGGGAGATGAAAAACTGTTTTTT. It yields the protein CASSFAGQGDEKLFF. This chain links TRBV5-1 with TRBJ1-4, with 8 bases fitting TRBD1. Germline V lookup: CDR1 SGHRS, CDR2 YFSETQ. This CDR3 has 15 amino acids. V shed 2 bases and J 6 bases; nucleotides not matched to a gene: 6. Full variable domain (outside the CDR3, taken from reference TRBV5-1 and TRBJ1-4): KAGVTQTPRYLIKTRGQQVTLSCSPISGHRSVSWYQQTPGQGLQFLFEYFSETQRNKGNFPGRFSGRQFSNSRSEMNVSTLELGDSALYLCASSFAGQGDEKLFFGSGTQLSVL.

This clone has a handful of counts. The rearrangement links TRBV30 to TRBJ1-6; 7 nucleotides align to TRBD1. Germline loops: CDR1 GTSNPN, CDR2 SVGIG (reference sequence). Trimming at V came to 2 bases and at J to 7 bases, leaving 2 bases not matched to a gene. This CDR3 is built from 13 residues. The CDR3, as DNA: TGTGCCTGGAGTACGACAGGGAATTCACCCCTCCACTTT. Translated: CAWSTTGNSPLHF.

This sequence joins TRBV10-3 and TRBJ1-2; D is possibly TRBD1 (5 bases). Germline CDR1 ENHRY, CDR2 SYGVKD. The CDR3 is made up of 15 amino acids. Trimming stripped 0 bases from V and 4 bases from J, with 12 bases between. CDR3 coding DNA: TGTGCCATCAGTGAGTCCGGGGGGGTAGGCTATGGCTACACCTTC. Protein sequence: CAISESGGVGYGYTF.

The chain recombines TRBV7-9 with TRBJ1-1; D gene unclear. Trimming stripped 8 bases from V and 1 base from J, with 11 bases between. The germline V gene encodes CDR1 SEHNR and CDR2 FQNEAQ (reference sequence). CDR3 size: 13 residues. CDR3 protein: CASGSTGNTEAFF. In DNA, the CDR3 is TGTGCCAGCGGCTCCACGGGGAACACTGAAGCTTTCTTT.

CDR3 region: CASSLPNSYEQYF. As DNA, the CDR3 is TGTGCCAGTAGTCTCCCGAACAGCTACGAGCAGTACTTC. The genes are TRBV19 and TRBJ2-7, with D uncertain. This CDR3 region has 13 residues. The germline V gene encodes CDR1 LNHDA and CDR2 SQIVND (reference sequence). Trimming stripped 5 bases from V and 3 bases from J, with 11 bases between. The full variable domain, with the rest looked up from reference TRBV19 and TRBJ2-7, is DGGITQSPKYLFRKEGQNVTLSCEQNLNHDAMYWYRQDPGQGLRLIYYSQIVNDFQKGDIAEGYSVSREKKESFPLTVTSAQKNPTAFYLCASSLPNSYEQYFGPGTRLTVT.

This sequence joins TRBV4-1 and TRBJ2-7; 9 bases are a match to TRBD1. Trimming took 4 bases from V and 6 from J; bases not matched to a gene: 10. Germline V gene data show CDR1 as MGHRA and CDR2 as YSYEKL. The CDR3 spans 15 residues. The DNA of the CDR3 is TGCGCCAGCAGCCTCGCCGGGACAGGGTACCGCGAGCAGTACTTC. Translating it yields CASSLAGTGYREQYF.

This clone was counted once. The rearrangement joins TRBV28 to TRBJ2-7; 7 bases line up with TRBD1. The junction had 3 bases not matched to a gene; V was cut back by 6 bases and J by 1 base. CDR3 length: 13 residues. Germline-derived CDR1 and CDR2 are MDHEN and SYDVKM. The CDR3 loop reads CASSRGQSYEQYF. Written as DNA, the CDR3 is TGTGCCAGCAGCCGGGGACAGTCCTACGAGCAGTACTTC.